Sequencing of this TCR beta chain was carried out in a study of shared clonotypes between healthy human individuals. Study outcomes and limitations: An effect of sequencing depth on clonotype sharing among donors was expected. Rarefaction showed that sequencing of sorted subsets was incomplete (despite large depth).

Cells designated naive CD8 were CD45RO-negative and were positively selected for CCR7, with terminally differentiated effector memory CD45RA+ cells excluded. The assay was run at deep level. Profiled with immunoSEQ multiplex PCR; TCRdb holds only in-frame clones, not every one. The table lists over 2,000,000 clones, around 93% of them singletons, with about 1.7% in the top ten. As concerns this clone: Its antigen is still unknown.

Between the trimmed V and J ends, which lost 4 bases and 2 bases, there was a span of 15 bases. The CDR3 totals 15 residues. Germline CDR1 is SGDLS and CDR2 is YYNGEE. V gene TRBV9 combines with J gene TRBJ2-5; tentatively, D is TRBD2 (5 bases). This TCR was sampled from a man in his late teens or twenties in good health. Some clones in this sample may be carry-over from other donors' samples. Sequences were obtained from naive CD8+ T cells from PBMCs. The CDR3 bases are TGTGCCAGCAGCCCTAAAGGAGGTTTGCAAGAGACCCAGTACTTC. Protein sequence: CASSPKGGLQETQYF.